This is a list of T cell receptor beta chains from one sample in a study of shared clonotypes between healthy human individuals. Data came from immunoSEQ multiplex PCR; TCRdb stores just in-frame clones and leaves some out. Of under 600,000 clones listed, about 98% are singletons. The sequencing input was naive CD8+ T cells sorted from blood. These receptors were taken from a man under 40 in good health. Both conserved end residues are part of each CDR3. Fields, in order: J gene, CDR3 length, V gene, CDR3 protein.

j_gene: TRBJ1-5
len: 17
v_gene: TRBV21-1
CDR3aa: CASSKDLGETSNQPQHF

j_gene: TRBJ2-7
len: 14
v_gene: TRBV18
CDR3aa: CASSRPSGAYEQYF

j_gene: TRBJ1-1
len: 14
v_gene: TRBV29-1
CDR3aa: CSVAPFDRATEAFF

j_gene: TRBJ1-2
len: 19
v_gene: TRBV18
CDR3aa: CASSPFTLDSDLASYGYTF

j_gene: TRBJ2-1
len: 14
v_gene: TRBV4-1
CDR3aa: CASSLEGRGNEQFF

j_gene: TRBJ2-1
len: 15
v_gene: TRBV5-1
CDR3aa: CASSIEGIAYNEQFF

j_gene: TRBJ2-2
len: 16
v_gene: TRBV7-9
CDR3aa: CASSLTQGSNTGELFF

j_gene: TRBJ2-1
len: 16
v_gene: TRBV4-1
CDR3aa: CASSQLAGGPLGEQFF

j_gene: TRBJ1-1
len: 13
v_gene: TRBV28
CDR3aa: CASSLGTNTEAFF

j_gene: TRBJ2-7
len: 13
v_gene: TRBV19
CDR3aa: CASSNPDSIEQYF

j_gene: TRBJ2-5
len: 16
v_gene: TRBV7-2
CDR3aa: CASSPSSGLGRETQYF

j_gene: TRBJ1-5
len: 14
v_gene: TRBV6-1
CDR3aa: CASSETYGGQPQHF

j_gene: TRBJ2-3
len: 17
v_gene: TRBV11-1
CDR3aa: CASSLVYPEVDTDTQYF

j_gene: TRBJ1-1
len: 13
v_gene: TRBV6-6
CDR3aa: CASSPNENTEAFF

j_gene: TRBJ2-2
len: 14
v_gene: TRBV11-2
CDR3aa: CASSPNPNTGELFF

j_gene: TRBJ2-1
len: 12
v_gene: TRBV5-8
CDR3aa: CASSFSYNEQFF

j_gene: TRBJ1-4
len: 15
v_gene: TRBV9
CDR3aa: CASSSGQATNEKLFF

j_gene: TRBJ2-3
len: 16
v_gene: TRBV5-6
CDR3aa: CASSLAVQASTDTQYF

j_gene: TRBJ1-1
len: 16
v_gene: TRBV28
CDR3aa: CASSFLASADHTEAFF

j_gene: TRBJ2-2
len: 16
v_gene: TRBV13
CDR3aa: CASSIRLAGATGELFF

j_gene: TRBJ2-5
len: 16
v_gene: TRBV11-2
CDR3aa: CASSLDPKGWQETQYF

j_gene: TRBJ2-5
len: 15
v_gene: TRBV6-5
CDR3aa: CASSYSGGSEETQYF

j_gene: TRBJ2-7
len: 14
v_gene: TRBV7-8
CDR3aa: CASSLQGLGYEQYF

j_gene: TRBJ2-2
len: 11
v_gene: TRBV7-9
CDR3aa: CASSPAWELFF

j_gene: TRBJ1-2
len: 15
v_gene: TRBV7-9
CDR3aa: CASSSRGQAGYGYTF

j_gene: TRBJ1-2
len: 16
v_gene: TRBV27
CDR3aa: CASSLSTSDPQYGYTF

j_gene: TRBJ2-2
len: 16
v_gene: TRBV7-9
CDR3aa: CASSLIAGGFTGELFF

j_gene: TRBJ2-2
len: 14
v_gene: TRBV11-3
CDR3aa: CASSSTGGVGELFF

j_gene: TRBJ2-2
len: 14
v_gene: TRBV7-6
CDR3aa: CASSRTENTGELFF

j_gene: TRBJ1-1
len: 14
v_gene: TRBV5-1
CDR3aa: CASSQGGLNTEAFF

j_gene: TRBJ2-5
len: 16
v_gene: TRBV11-3
CDR3aa: CASSLTRTGGRETQYF

j_gene: TRBJ1-4
len: 11
v_gene: TRBV6-6
CDR3aa: CASRTGEKLFF

j_gene: TRBJ2-7
len: 12
v_gene: TRBV29-1
CDR3aa: CSVEGDNYEQYF

j_gene: TRBJ2-2
len: 17
v_gene: TRBV7-9
CDR3aa: CASSPGLAASNTGELFF

j_gene: TRBJ1-5
len: 14
v_gene: TRBV27
CDR3aa: CASSQGTGHQPQHF

j_gene: TRBJ1-2
len: 14
v_gene: TRBV28
CDR3aa: CASRGEQARYGYTF

j_gene: TRBJ2-7
len: 13
v_gene: TRBV9
CDR3aa: CASSVVVGSEQYF

j_gene: TRBJ2-1
len: 16
v_gene: TRBV11-2
CDR3aa: CASSLFAGDYTGEQFF

j_gene: TRBJ1-5
len: 13
v_gene: TRBV27
CDR3aa: CASSLSRSLVMHF

j_gene: TRBJ2-7
len: 14
v_gene: TRBV11-2
CDR3aa: CASSLGGAPYEQYF

j_gene: TRBJ2-7
len: 14
v_gene: TRBV19
CDR3aa: CASSIAGTSAEQYF

j_gene: TRBJ2-3
len: 13
v_gene: TRBV29-1
CDR3aa: CSVEGPKTGTQYF

j_gene: TRBJ2-7
len: 13
v_gene: TRBV6-5
CDR3aa: CASSLLAGDEQYF

j_gene: TRBJ1-2
len: 11
v_gene: TRBV7-9
CDR3aa: CASSEQVGADF

j_gene: TRBJ2-3
len: 17
v_gene: TRBV9
CDR3aa: CASSGYPGQVNTDTQYF

j_gene: TRBJ2-5
len: 15
v_gene: TRBV11-2
CDR3aa: CASEQGATSQETQYF

j_gene: TRBJ1-4
len: 15
v_gene: TRBV27
CDR3aa: CASSLNRASGEKLFF

j_gene: TRBJ2-7
len: 15
v_gene: TRBV27
CDR3aa: CASSLSTGGFGEQYF

j_gene: TRBJ2-7
len: 14
v_gene: TRBV7-9
CDR3aa: CASSLLGAAYEQYF

j_gene: TRBJ2-1
len: 13
v_gene: TRBV30
CDR3aa: CAWSYGLADEQFF

j_gene: TRBJ2-2
len: 17
v_gene: TRBV7-6
CDR3aa: CASSSEAGLAGAGELFF

j_gene: TRBJ2-2
len: 16
v_gene: TRBV28
CDR3aa: CASSLTGGLNTGELFF

j_gene: TRBJ2-7
len: 14
v_gene: TRBV9
CDR3aa: CASSPGTRGHEQYF